A selection of T cell receptor beta chains follows, all from one sample in a study of blood T cell repertoires in COVID-19. Some clones are missing from TCRdb's copy, which holds only in-frame ones; the method was immunoSEQ multiplex PCR. This table has about 81,000 clones, 88% appearing once. The source material was peripheral blood. Source of these receptors: a man between 65 and 85 years old with acute or convalescent COVID-19. Both conserved end residues are part of each CDR3. A D gene is named only where the DNA matches it firmly. Clone size, where shown, is once, few, many, or a class for clones that have expanded.

>NA|TRBJ1-4|NA|TRBV13
TGTGCCAGCAGTCTCGCCTGGGGGGGGAAGAGGGCTAATGAAAAACTGTTTTTT
CASSLAWGGKRANEKLFF
>NA|TRBJ1-1|NA|TRBV5-1
TGCGCCAGCAGCTTGGCACAGACGTCGAACACTGAAGCTTTCTTT
CASSLAQTSNTEAFF
>NA|TRBJ2-7|NA|TRBV7-6
TGTGCCAGCAGCCCCGAGAGGGCCAGCTCCTACGAGCAGTACTTC
CASSPERASSYEQYF
>TRBD2|TRBJ2-2|NA|TRBV9
TGTGCCAGCAGCGCCCAGCGGGAGAGTAAACACGGGGAGCTGTTTTTT
CASSAQRESKHGELFF
>TRBD1|TRBJ1-2|NA|TRBV5-5
TGTGCCAGCAGCTCAGAGACAGGGGAAGGCTACACCTTC
CASSSETGEGYTF
>NA|TRBJ1-2|NA|TRBV12-3/TRBV12-4
TGTGCCAGCACCTTGCGGGAGAACTATGGCTACACCTTC
CASTLRENYGYTF
>NA|TRBJ1-1|NA|TRBV29-1
TGCAGCGTAACAGAACCTATGAACACTGAAGCTTTCTTT
CSVTEPMNTEAFF
>NA|TRBJ2-1|NA|TRBV27
TGTGCCAGCAGGCCCCTACGGGGTAGCACCGGGGACAATGAGCAGTTCTTC
CASRPLRGSTGDNEQFF
>TRBD2|TRBJ2-4|NA|TRBV3-1/TRBV3-2
TGTGCCAGCAGCCATTGGGCGGGAGAAGGCAAAAACATTCAGTACTTC
CASSHWAGEGKNIQYF
>TRBD1|TRBJ1-1|NA|TRBV18
TGTGCCAGCTCACCACGGGGACAGGGAGAATCTGAAGCTTTCTTT
CASSPRGQGESEAFF
>NA|TRBJ2-1|NA|TRBV15
TGTGCCACCAGCAGAGAGTTGCGGGATTACAATGAGCAGTTCTTC
CATSRELRDYNEQFF
>NA|TRBJ2-3|NA|TRBV5-1
TGCGCCAGCAGCCTGGGGTTTGAGATTAGCACAGATACGCAGTATTTT
CASSLGFEISTDTQYF
>TRBD2|TRBJ2-2|NA|TRBV24-1
TGTGCCACCAGTGATCCCCGGACTAGCGGTCCCGGGGAGCTGTTTTTT
CATSDPRTSGPGELFF
>NA|TRBJ1-2|NA|TRBV6-6
TGTGCCAGCACCCCAGACAGGACTGGCTACACCTTC
CASTPDRTGYTF
>TRBD1|TRBJ2-3|NA|TRBV7-9
TGTGCCAGCAGCTCTGGTGGGACAGGGGACACAGATACGCAGTATTTT
CASSSGGTGDTDTQYF
>NA|TRBJ2-2|once|TRBV28
TGTGCCAGCAGTTTATTTCGGGGGAGGACCGGGGAGCTGTTTTTT
CASSLFRGRTGELFF
>NA|TRBJ2-7|NA|TRBV30
TGTGCCCTGCGCGGGGTAGGGCAGTACTTC
CALRGVGQYF
>NA|TRBJ2-2|NA|TRBV24-1
TGTGCCACGGGACATACGAACACCGGGGAGCTGTTTTTT
CATGHTNTGELFF
>NA|TRBJ2-6|NA|TRBV27
TGTGCCAGCAGCCTGACCGGGGCTGGGGCCAACGTCCTGACTTTC
CASSLTGAGANVLTF
>TRBD1|TRBJ1-5|NA|TRBV18
TGTGCCAGCTCACCACAAGCAGGGGGAAATCAGCCCCAGCATTTT
CASSPQAGGNQPQHF
>NA|TRBJ1-6|NA|TRBV7-6
TGTGCCAGCAGCTCAGGTGGGGGCGCAGGGAATTCACCCCTCCACTTT
CASSSGGGAGNSPLHF
>NA|TRBJ2-1|NA|TRBV29-1
TGCAGTTCGAGCTCTAGGATCAATGAGCAGTTCTTC
CSSSSRINEQFF
>NA|TRBJ2-1|NA|TRBV12-3/TRBV12-4
TGTGCCAGCAGTCAGACTAGCAATGAGCAGTTCTTC
CASSQTSNEQFF
>NA|TRBJ2-1|NA|TRBV7-8
TGTGCCAGCAGCCTGATGCTGTGGACACGCTACAATGAGCAGTTCTTC
CASSLMLWTRYNEQFF
>NA|TRBJ1-1|NA|TRBV28
TGTGCCAGCAGTGCCCTAAGGAACACTGAAGCTTTCTTT
CASSALRNTEAFF
>TRBD1|TRBJ1-5|NA|TRBV6-2/TRBV6-3
TGTGCCAGCAGTTCAGGGGGCGTCGGGAATCAGCCCCAGCATTTT
CASSSGGVGNQPQHF
>NA|TRBJ2-7|NA|TRBV2
TGTGCCAGCCTAGCACCACTCGTCGCGCAGTACTTC
CASLAPLVAQYF
>TRBD2|TRBJ2-3|NA|TRBV11-2
TGTGCCAGCAGCCCAGATGCCTCGGGACTAGGGACAGATACGCAGTATTTT
CASSPDASGLGTDTQYF
>NA|TRBJ1-5|NA|TRBV2
TGTGCCAGCAGTCGAGGTTGGCAGCCCCAGCATTTT
CASSRGWQPQHF
>NA|TRBJ2-7|NA|TRBV19
TGTGCCAGTAGTTCGGGACTTTACGAGCAGTACTTC
CASSSGLYEQYF
>TRBD1|TRBJ1-1|NA|TRBV19
TGTGCCAGTAGTAGGAAGGGTTGGACAGGGGGCAGCCCGGGGGGCACTGAAGCTTTCTTT
CASSRKGWTGGSPGGTEAFF
>NA|TRBJ1-1|NA|TRBV2
TGTGCCAGCACTTGGGGCCCGAGACGGACAGAAAAAAACACTGAAGCTTTCTTT
CASTWGPRRTEKNTEAFF
>TRBD2|TRBJ2-1|NA|TRBV11-2
TGTGCCAGCAGACAACTAGCGGGCTCCTACAATGAGCAGTTCTTC
CASRQLAGSYNEQFF
>TRBD1|TRBJ2-7|NA|TRBV10-3
TGTGCCATCAGGGAGGGGACAGGGGTCTCCTACGAGCAGTACTTC
CAIREGTGVSYEQYF
>TRBD2|TRBJ2-7|NA|TRBV7-9
TGTGCCAGCAGCTTAGAACTAGCGTTGACCTACGAGCAGTACTTC
CASSLELALTYEQYF
>NA|TRBJ1-1|NA|TRBV3-1/TRBV3-2
TGTGCCAGCAGCCAAGGAGGACAGAACACTGAAGCTTTCTTT
CASSQGGQNTEAFF
>NA|TRBJ1-2|NA|TRBV4-1
TGCGCCAGCAGCCAACGGGGAGGCGCGGGAGGCTACACCTTC
CASSQRGGAGGYTF
>TRBD1|TRBJ2-2|NA|TRBV5-1
TGCGCCAGCAAGACAGGGAAGGGCGGGGAGCTGTTTTTT
CASKTGKGGELFF
>TRBD1|TRBJ2-7|NA|TRBV6-4
TGTGCCAGCAGTCCCGGACAGGGGTTACAGCAGTACTTC
CASSPGQGLQQYF
>TRBD1|TRBJ1-6|NA|TRBV11-2
TGTGCCAGCAGCACCGGACAGGGGGTGAATTCACCCCTCCACTTT
CASSTGQGVNSPLHF
>NA|TRBJ1-1|NA|TRBV28
TGTGCCAGCAGTTCAGGACAGTCTGAAGCTTTCTTT
CASSSGQSEAFF
>NA|TRBJ1-1|once|TRBV18
TGTGCCAGCTCACGGCTTGACACTGAAGCTTTCTTT
CASSRLDTEAFF